Below are 31 T cell receptor beta chains sequenced from a single sample in a study of cytomegalovirus exposure and HLA in healthy donors (dated by TCRdb to the late 2010s). The library came from the immunoSEQ multiplex PCR assay. For the multiplex PCR, a mixture combining 60 forward primers for TCR Vbeta segments and 13 reverse primers for TCR Jbeta segments was used. In TCRdb, the immuneACCESS table is reduced to in-frame sequences with V and J assigned. These tables do not hold every clone; where another copy was compared, an unresolved V gene accounts for under half, and the others remain unexplained. The sample profile shows about 150,000 clones; 84% of them were found once. Of the sample, roughly 6.7% falls within the top ten clones. The material sequenced was PBMCs. The receptor set was obtained from a man aged 45-60 years in good health and CMV-seropositive.

The chain combines TRBV28 with TRBJ1-6, with 8 bases aligning to TRBD1. The CDR3 covers 17 residues. Per germline, CDR1 MDHEN and CDR2 SYDVKM. The J segment lost 5 bases and the V segment lost 2 bases, leaving 8 bases of the junction unmatched. The CDR3, as DNA: TGTGCCAGCAGTTTACCGCAGGGGGCTTCCAATAATTCACCCCTCCACTTT. Its translation is CASSLPQGASNNSPLHF.

This clone was observed a few times. The chain recombines TRBV9 with TRBJ2-7; TRBD2 aligns across 8 bases. Per germline, CDR1 SGDLS and CDR2 YYNGEE. This CDR3 has 14 amino acids. Trimming cost V 4 bases and J 1 base; bases outside gene matches: 4. The DNA of the CDR3 is TGTGCCAGCAGCCTGACTAGCGCATCCTACGAGCAGTACTTC. Its translation is CASSLTSASYEQYF.

The rearrangement links TRBV21-1 to TRBJ1-2; the table's D call TRBD1 went unverified against the DNA. TRBV21-1 is a documented pseudogene. The length of the CDR3 is 16 residues. In nucleotides, the CDR3 is TGTGCCAGCACCTTGGGGGACAGGAGGAATAACTATGGCTACACCTTC. This codes for CASTLGDRRNNYGYTF.

This clone was seen once. The genes are TRBV4-1 and TRBJ1-5, with TRBD1 matching over 8 bases. Germline V gives CDR1 MGHRA, CDR2 YSYEKL. This CDR3 contains 15 residues. V was pared by 4 bases and J by 4 bases, with 6 bases of the junction left unmatched. The CDR3 sequence: CASSLGQAANQPQHF. The CDR3, as DNA: TGCGCCAGCAGCCTGGGACAGGCCGCGAATCAGCCCCAGCATTTT.

The CDR3 sequence is CASSVEIASGGEQFF. The CDR3 coding sequence is TGTGCCAGCAGCGTAGAGATAGCCTCGGGAGGTGAGCAGTTCTTC. V is TRBV9 and J is TRBJ2-1; 7 nucleotides align to TRBD2. CDR3 length: 15 residues. Per the germline V gene, CDR1 is SGDLS and CDR2 is YYNGEE. With V trimmed by 0 bases and J by 9 bases, 9 bases remained unmatched.

This chain joins TRBV5-6 and TRBJ1-5, with a possible D match to TRBD1 (6 bases). Trimming took off 0 bases at V and 9 bases at J, with 22 bases between the two ends. CDR1 SGHDT and CDR2 YYEEEE come from the germline V gene. This CDR3 region has 17 residues. CDR3 nucleotides: TGTGCCAGCAGCTTGGCACCGGGACACCCTGCGATGGGGCCCCAGCATTTT. It yields the protein CASSLAPGHPAMGPQHF.

The V gene is TRBV7-3, the J gene TRBJ2-2; TRBD2 aligns across 16 bases. V dropped 5 bases and J dropped 3; count of bases not matched to a gene: 9. This CDR3 contains 19 residues. Germline lookup yields CDR1 SGHTA and CDR2 FQGTGA. The CDR3 DNA reads as TGTGCCAGCAGCCCCGGGACTAGCGGGAGGGCCTCGGACACCGGGGAGCTGTTTTTT. Its protein is CASSPGTSGRASDTGELFF.

This clone occurred a few times. The V call is TRBV2, the J call TRBJ2-1, with TRBD1 as a possible D gene (6 bases). This CDR3 has 14 residues. Trimming pared 6 bases from V and 7 bases from J, leaving 16 bases between. Germline assignment: CDR1 SNHLY and CDR2 FYNNEI. The CDR3 sequence: CASSPDRLGNEQFF. The CDR3 region has the DNA TGTGCCAGCAGCCCCGACAGGTTAGGGAATGAGCAGTTCTTC.

V is TRBV6-1 and J is TRBJ2-2; tentatively, D is TRBD2 (6 bases). Germline-derived CDR1 and CDR2 are MNHNS and SASEGT. The CDR3 sequence is 17 residues long. Deletions cut 3 bases from V and 0 bases from J, with 14 bases between. CDR3 region: CASSDRFWGANTGELFF. CDR3 in DNA: TGTGCCAGCAGTGATAGGTTTTGGGGGGCGAACACCGGGGAGCTGTTTTTT.

This chain links TRBV5-1 with TRBJ2-5, with 10 bases matching TRBD2. Germline V lookup: CDR1 SGHRS, CDR2 YFSETQ. V gave up 0 bases and J gave up 0 bases; unmatched junction bases: 5. This CDR3 region has 17 residues. CDR3 nucleotides: TGCGCCAGCAGCTTGGTGGGGACTAGCGCAAACCAAGAGACCCAGTACTTC. Protein sequence: CASSLVGTSANQETQYF.

V gene TRBV6-6 combines with J gene TRBJ1-1; D call uncertain. Trimming cost V 2 bases and J 6 bases, with 10 bases left between them. The CDR3 has 13 amino acids. Per the germline V gene, CDR1 is MNHNY and CDR2 is SVGAGI (reference sequence). The CDR3 region is CASSYGDKPEAFF. CDR3 in DNA: TGTGCCAGCAGTTACGGTGACAAGCCTGAAGCTTTCTTT.

CDR3 in amino acids: CSVEARGHSNTGELFF. In DNA form, the CDR3 reads TGCAGCGTTGAAGCACGGGGACACTCGAACACCGGGGAGCTGTTTTTT. The V call is TRBV29-1, the J call TRBJ2-2; tentatively, D is TRBD1 (6 bases). Per the germline V gene, CDR1 is SQVTM and CDR2 is ANQGSEA. CDR3 length equals 16 residues. The V and J ends lost 1 base and 0 bases respectively, with 12 bases between them.

The V call is TRBV7-2, the J call TRBJ2-3; D is undetermined. The CDR3 loop spans 15 amino acids. Germline V CDR1 and CDR2: SGHTA, FQGNSA. V was trimmed by 4 bases and J by 1 base, leaving 12 bases between them. This chain's CDR3 is CASSSAKQRTDTQYF. As DNA, the CDR3 is TGTGCCAGCAGCTCTGCGAAGCAACGCACAGATACGCAGTATTTT.

The chain recombines TRBV5-1 with TRBJ2-1, with a weak D call TRBD1 (5 bases). Germline V gives CDR1 SGHRS, CDR2 YFSETQ. The length of the CDR3 is 14 residues. V shed 0 bases and J shed 4 bases, with 8 bases lying between them. The CDR3 nucleotides are TGCGCCAGCAGCTTGGAGGCAGGGTACAATGAGCAGTTCTTC. It yields the protein CASSLEAGYNEQFF.

The CDR3 is CASSLRRVSTDTQYF. The CDR3, as DNA: TGTGCCAGCAGCCTCCGACGGGTCAGCACAGATACGCAGTATTTT. The chain employs TRBV7-6 and TRBJ2-3; D is unresolved. In germline, CDR1 is SGHVS, CDR2 FNYEAQ. V lost 5 bases and J 0 bases, leaving 12 bases between the germline ends. This CDR3 has 15 residues.

The rearrangement links TRBV19 to TRBJ1-2; 7 nucleotides line up with TRBD1. V shed 5 bases and J 7 bases; nucleotides not matched to a gene: 4. Per germline, CDR1 LNHDA and CDR2 SQIVND (reference sequence). This CDR3 is built from 12 residues. The CDR3 spells CASSEGAGGYTF. DNA for the CDR3: TGTGCCAGTAGTGAGGGGGCCGGTGGCTACACCTTC.

Remarks on this clone: At one end the junction does not follow the germline gene, possibly because of a read error. The same CDR3 is also encoded by other DNA sequences in this sample. The CDR3 DNA reads as TGTGCCAGCAGCCTAGCAGGGGGGAACACTGAAGCTTTCTTT. Its translation: CASSLAGGNTEAFF. The chain links TRBV7-9 to TRBJ1-1, with 7 positions matching TRBD1. CDR1 and CDR2 (germline): SEHNR, FQNEAQ (reference sequence). The CDR3 runs to 14 residues.

J is TRBJ1-1 and V is TRBV4-1; D is undetermined. CDR1 MGHRA and CDR2 YSYEKL come from the germline V gene. This CDR3 has 13 amino acids. V gave up 4 bases and J gave up 0 bases, with 6 bases separating them. As DNA, the CDR3 is TGCGCCAGCAGCCGCATAGTGAACACTGAAGCTTTCTTT. Translated, it gives CASSRIVNTEAFF.

The V gene is TRBV6-5, the J gene TRBJ2-5; D perhaps matches TRBD2 (6 bases). The CDR3 length is 14 residues. Trimming cost V 5 bases and J 1 base, with 11 bases left between them. From germline, CDR1 is MNHEY and CDR2 SVGAGI. This CDR3 reads CASSEPGAQETQYF. As DNA, the CDR3 is TGTGCCAGCAGTGAACCGGGAGCCCAAGAGACCCAGTACTTC.

This clone was observed a single time. V and J are TRBV2 and TRBJ2-1, with 10 bases identical to TRBD2. This CDR3 has 14 residues. The V gene end was trimmed by 5 bases and the J gene end by 8 bases; junction bases not matched to a gene: 6. Germline assignment: CDR1 SNHLY and CDR2 FYNNEI. The CDR3 loop reads CASSTGTSEYEQFF. The CDR3 DNA reads as TGTGCCAGCAGTACCGGGACTAGCGAGTATGAGCAGTTCTTC.

V gene TRBV19 combines with J gene TRBJ1-2; the D gene is possibly TRBD1 (6 bases). The ends were cut back, 7 bases at V and 9 bases at J, with 21 bases in the middle. Germline CDR1 reads LNHDA; CDR2 reads SQIVND (reference sequence). CDR3 size: 14 residues. The CDR3 region is CASKNWDTSSSYTF. CDR3 nucleotides: TGTGCCAGTAAAAATTGGGACACTAGTTCGAGCTACACCTTC. Based on the CDR3 plus reference TRBV19 and TRBJ1-2, the full variable domain is DGGITQSPKYLFRKEGQNVTLSCEQNLNHDAMYWYRQDPGQGLRLIYYSQIVNDFQKGDIAEGYSVSREKKESFPLTVTSAQKNPTAFYLCASKNWDTSSSYTFGSGTRLTVV.

DNA of the CDR3: TGTGCCAGCTCACGAAGCCCTCGACAGGAGAGTGAGACCCAGTACTTC. It translates to CASSRSPRQESETQYF. The rearrangement links TRBV18 to TRBJ2-5, with D maybe TRBD1 (6 bases). V dropped 4 bases and J dropped 5 bases, with 20 bases sitting between them. Germline V gene sequence: CDR1 KGHSH, CDR2 LQKENI. This CDR3 has 16 residues.

The CDR3 region is CASSARQGAPGYTF. The DNA for the CDR3 is TGTGCCAGCAGTGCGAGACAGGGGGCGCCTGGCTACACCTTC. The gene calls are TRBV2 and TRBJ1-2; 10 bases line up with TRBD1. With 4 bases clipped from V and 7 bases from J, the junction kept 6 bases outside the gene matches. The CDR3 consists of 14 residues. CDR1 is SNHLY, CDR2 FYNNEI, per germline.

The chain uses TRBV5-1 and TRBJ2-5, with D perhaps TRBD1 (6 bases). CDR1 is SGHRS, CDR2 YFSETQ, per germline. Trimming took 1 base from V and 5 from J, leaving 12 bases between them. The CDR3 has 14 residues. The CDR3 here is CASSLWQGSETQYF. In nucleotides, the CDR3 is TGCGCCAGCAGCTTGTGGCAGGGGTCCGAGACCCAGTACTTC.

The V gene is TRBV12-5, the J gene TRBJ2-1; TRBD2 agrees at 14 bases. CDR3 length: 18 amino acids. V gave up 5 bases and J gave up 4 bases; unmatched junction bases: 10. Per the germline V gene, CDR1 is LGHNT and CDR2 is FRNRAP. CDR3: CASGLRLAGGPGYNEQFF. CDR3 coding DNA: TGTGCTAGTGGTCTCAGACTAGCGGGGGGGCCGGGTTACAATGAGCAGTTCTTC.

This sequence joins TRBV6-1 and TRBJ1-3, with 8 positions matching TRBD1. Looked up from germline, CDR1 is MNHNS and CDR2 is SASEGT. This CDR3 is built from 17 residues. Losses at the gene ends were 4 bases for V and 0 bases for J; bases not matched to a gene: 8. CDR3 coding DNA: TGTGCCAGCAGTGCTGTAGGACAGGGATACTCTGGAAACACCATATATTTT. Its translation is CASSAVGQGYSGNTIYF.

This clone came up once. The DNA of the CDR3 is TGTGCCAGCAGGCGGACAGGGGACGTGGCCCAGCATTTT. It is translated as CASRRTGDVAQHF. The chain uses TRBV6-6 and TRBJ1-5; 9 nucleotides align to TRBD1. J gave up 11 bases and V 6 bases, and 8 bases lay outside the gene matches. Germline values: CDR1 MNHNY, CDR2 SVGAGI (reference sequence). This CDR3 is 13 amino acids long.

V usage is TRBV15 and J usage is TRBJ2-1; 7 bases align to TRBD2. The germline CDR1 and CDR2 sequences are LNHNV and YYDKDF (reference sequence). This CDR3 contains 16 residues. Germline trimming cut 1 base from V and 6 bases from J; bases unmatched to any gene: 9. CDR3 sequence: CATSRGTSAVSNEQFF. The CDR3 DNA sequence: TGTGCCACCAGCAGAGGAACTAGCGCTGTAAGCAATGAGCAGTTCTTC.

This clone was found once. The chain links TRBV29-1 to TRBJ1-2; 9 bases fit TRBD1. Trimming took 1 base from V and 1 from J; bases not matched to a gene: 1. The CDR3 is made up of 14 amino acids. CDR1 is SQVTM, CDR2 ANQGSEA, per germline. The chain's CDR3 is CSVEGGQGNYGYTF. The CDR3 DNA reads as TGCAGCGTTGAAGGGGGACAGGGTAACTATGGCTACACCTTC.

The chain combines TRBV2 with TRBJ2-3, with 7 bases aligning to TRBD2. The CDR3 sequence is 14 residues long. V lost 7 bases, J lost 3 bases, and 7 bases stayed unmatched. Germline V gives CDR1 SNHLY, CDR2 FYNNEI. The CDR3 protein is CASMQGGSTDTQYF. CDR3 in DNA: TGTGCCAGCATGCAAGGCGGGAGTACAGATACGCAGTATTTT.

This clone showed up just once. The V call is TRBV30, the J call TRBJ2-3, with a weak D call TRBD2 (5 bases). This CDR3 comprises 13 residues. Trimming left V 3 bases short and J 3 bases short, with 10 bases between. The germline gives CDR1 GTSNPN, CDR2 SVGIG (reference sequence). This CDR3 is CAWRPRGTDTQYF. Written as DNA, the CDR3 is TGTGCCTGGAGACCTCGGGGAACAGATACGCAGTATTTT.